This TCR beta chain emerged from a study of T cell responses to AZD1222 COVID-19 vaccine. Germline V lookup: CDR1 SGHTA, CDR2 FQGNSA. V lost 1 base and J lost 9, with 1 base in between. The CDR3 has 10 amino acids. General study points: The donor group comprised mostly white British people and more females; the analysis possibly underestimated clonal diversity. A reported finding is that nearly half of spike-specific TCRs target unmutated variant regions. Receipt of two AZD1222 doses was followed by a rise in Spike-specific TCR breadth and depth.

A remark on this clone: Its antigen is not known.

TCRdb's table, derived via immunoSEQ multiplex PCR, lists solely in-frame clones and lacks some. This table holds more than 80,000 clones, around 85% found once. The origin of this receptor is an adult who received the AZD1222 COVID-19 vaccine. The source material was peripheral blood, sampled 28 days after the second AZD1222 dose. This rearrangement joins TRBV7-2 to TRBJ2-1; D not certain. The CDR3 reads CASSLGEQFF. CDR3 nucleotides: TGTGCCAGCAGCTTAGGTGAGCAGTTCTTC.